The rows below give T cell receptor beta chains drawn from one sample of a study of T cell responses to AZD1222 COVID-19 vaccine. Sequencing was performed with immunoSEQ multiplex PCR; in TCRdb, only in-frame clones are kept and a portion is missing. The data show about 150,000 clones, roughly nine tenths seen once. This material consisted of peripheral blood, taken on day 0 of AZD1222 vaccination. The source is an adult in good health. Both conserved end residues are part of each CDR3. The order of the fields is J gene, clone size, D gene, V gene, CDR3 protein, CDR3 DNA. The D gene is left open where the match is weak. Not all rows give a size; the values are once, few, many and, for expanded clones, a class.

J gene: TRBJ1-4; clone size: -; D gene: -; V gene: TRBV2; CDR3 protein: CASSEGGSNEKLFF; CDR3 DNA: TGTGCCAGCAGTGAAGGGGGGTCGAATGAAAAACTGTTTTTT
J gene: TRBJ1-6; clone size: -; D gene: -; V gene: TRBV28; CDR3 protein: CASAKLTAGRSPLHF; CDR3 DNA: TGTGCCAGCGCGAAGCTTACAGCTGGTAGGTCACCCCTCCACTTT
J gene: TRBJ1-3; clone size: -; D gene: -; V gene: TRBV2; CDR3 protein: CASSETTGIGNTIYF; CDR3 DNA: TGTGCCAGCAGTGAAACCACAGGGATTGGAAACACCATATATTTT
J gene: TRBJ1-3; clone size: once; D gene: -; V gene: TRBV7-2; CDR3 protein: CASSLRGSSGNTIYF; CDR3 DNA: TGTGCCAGCAGCCTTAGGGGTAGCTCTGGAAACACCATATATTTT
J gene: TRBJ2-1; clone size: -; D gene: -; V gene: TRBV5-4; CDR3 protein: CASSSRRRANEQFF; CDR3 DNA: TGTGCCAGCAGCTCAAGACGGAGGGCGAATGAGCAGTTCTTC
J gene: TRBJ1-3; clone size: -; D gene: -; V gene: TRBV6-5; CDR3 protein: CASTVPGNTIYF; CDR3 DNA: TGTGCCAGCACAGTCCCTGGAAACACCATATATTTT
J gene: TRBJ1-2; clone size: -; D gene: -; V gene: TRBV7-9; CDR3 protein: CASSLAEGRGYTF; CDR3 DNA: TGTGCCAGCAGCTTAGCGGAGGGCCGGGGCTACACCTTC
J gene: TRBJ2-7; clone size: few; D gene: TRBD1; V gene: TRBV6-1; CDR3 protein: CASSESGTGGYEQYF; CDR3 DNA: TGTGCCAGCAGTGAATCCGGGACAGGGGGCTACGAGCAGTACTTC
J gene: TRBJ1-1; clone size: -; D gene: -; V gene: TRBV14; CDR3 protein: CASSPGGYDVEAFF; CDR3 DNA: TGTGCCAGCAGCCCCGGGGGCTATGACGTTGAAGCTTTCTTT
J gene: TRBJ1-6; clone size: -; D gene: TRBD1; V gene: TRBV9; CDR3 protein: CASGDRVGSPLHF; CDR3 DNA: TGTGCCAGCGGAGACAGGGTGGGATCACCCCTCCACTTT
J gene: TRBJ1-4; clone size: -; D gene: -; V gene: TRBV19; CDR3 protein: CASSNRPNEKLFF; CDR3 DNA: TGTGCCAGTAGTAATAGGCCTAATGAAAAACTGTTTTTT
J gene: TRBJ2-1; clone size: -; D gene: -; V gene: TRBV7-9; CDR3 protein: CASSPFGGAYNEQFF; CDR3 DNA: TGTGCCAGCAGCCCCTTCGGTGGGGCCTACAATGAGCAGTTCTTC
J gene: TRBJ2-1; clone size: -; D gene: -; V gene: TRBV15; CDR3 protein: CATSLNQYNEQFF; CDR3 DNA: TGTGCCACCAGCTTAAATCAGTACAATGAGCAGTTCTTC
J gene: TRBJ2-1; clone size: -; D gene: -; V gene: TRBV12-3/TRBV12-4; CDR3 protein: CASSPKAVNEQFF; CDR3 DNA: TGTGCCAGCAGCCCTAAGGCTGTCAATGAGCAGTTCTTC
J gene: TRBJ2-4; clone size: -; D gene: -; V gene: TRBV29-1; CDR3 protein: CSAHYYRYRSGDGCGRGPHNIQYF; CDR3 DNA: TGCAGCGCCCACTACTACCGCTACCGATCGGGGGACGGATGCGGTAGAGGGCCTCACAACATTCAGTACTTC
J gene: TRBJ1-2; clone size: -; D gene: -; V gene: TRBV7-9; CDR3 protein: CASSLGDGTNYGYTF; CDR3 DNA: TGTGCCAGCAGCCTAGGGGACGGAACTAACTATGGCTACACCTTC
J gene: TRBJ2-7; clone size: -; D gene: -; V gene: TRBV4-3; CDR3 protein: CASSQERTLEQYF; CDR3 DNA: TGCGCCAGCAGCCAAGAACGGACCTTGGAGCAGTACTTC
J gene: TRBJ2-3; clone size: -; D gene: TRBD1; V gene: TRBV7-2; CDR3 protein: CASSSTGLSTDTQYF; CDR3 DNA: TGTGCCAGCAGCTCGACAGGGCTCAGCACAGATACGCAGTATTTT
J gene: TRBJ1-3; clone size: -; D gene: -; V gene: TRBV4-1; CDR3 protein: CASSQGWAGSPGNTIYF; CDR3 DNA: TGCGCCAGCAGCCAAGGGTGGGCAGGGTCCCCTGGAAACACCATATATTTT
J gene: TRBJ1-2; clone size: once; D gene: -; V gene: TRBV3-1/TRBV3-2; CDR3 protein: CASSQEQVGGYTF; CDR3 DNA: TGTGCCAGCAGCCAAGAACAAGTGGGGGGCTACACCTTC
J gene: TRBJ1-5; clone size: -; D gene: TRBD1; V gene: TRBV4-1; CDR3 protein: CASSPGQGSSNQPQHF; CDR3 DNA: TGCGCCAGCAGCCCGGGACAGGGTAGTAGCAATCAGCCCCAGCATTTT
J gene: TRBJ1-2; clone size: -; D gene: -; V gene: TRBV19; CDR3 protein: CASSIAPSYGYTF; CDR3 DNA: TGTGCCAGTAGTATAGCCCCCTCGTATGGCTACACCTTC
J gene: TRBJ2-1; clone size: -; D gene: -; V gene: TRBV18; CDR3 protein: CASSPPGTSYNEQFF; CDR3 DNA: TGTGCCAGCTCACCCCCCGGGACCTCCTACAATGAGCAGTTCTTC
J gene: TRBJ2-5; clone size: -; D gene: TRBD1; V gene: TRBV2; CDR3 protein: CASSNRGSETQYF; CDR3 DNA: TGTGCCAGCAGTAACAGGGGTTCGGAGACCCAGTACTTC
J gene: TRBJ1-5; clone size: -; D gene: -; V gene: TRBV18; CDR3 protein: CASSPDYSNQPQHF; CDR3 DNA: TGTGCCAGCTCACCAGACTATAGCAATCAGCCCCAGCATTTT
J gene: TRBJ1-6; clone size: -; D gene: TRBD1; V gene: TRBV7-6; CDR3 protein: CASSLGDRENSPLHF; CDR3 DNA: TGTGCCAGCAGCTTAGGGGACAGGGAAAATTCACCCCTCCACTTT
J gene: TRBJ1-3; clone size: -; D gene: -; V gene: TRBV28; CDR3 protein: CAWRSHSGNTIYF; CDR3 DNA: TGTGCTTGGCGGTCCCACTCTGGAAACACCATATATTTT
J gene: TRBJ2-1; clone size: -; D gene: -; V gene: TRBV7-3; CDR3 protein: CASSLIPPTYSSYNEQFF; CDR3 DNA: TGTGCCAGCAGCTTAATCCCTCCGACTTACAGCTCCTACAATGAGCAGTTCTTC
J gene: TRBJ2-3; clone size: once; D gene: -; V gene: TRBV7-9; CDR3 protein: CASSLNQADTQYF; CDR3 DNA: TGTGCCAGCAGCTTAAACCAAGCAGATACGCAGTATTTT
J gene: TRBJ2-7; clone size: -; D gene: -; V gene: TRBV7-8; CDR3 protein: CASSAWGAGSYEQYF; CDR3 DNA: TGTGCCAGCAGCGCCTGGGGGGCGGGCTCCTACGAGCAGTACTTC
J gene: TRBJ2-1; clone size: -; D gene: TRBD2; V gene: TRBV12-3/TRBV12-4; CDR3 protein: CASHSTGGYEQFF; CDR3 DNA: TGTGCCAGCCATTCCACGGGAGGCTATGAGCAGTTCTTC
J gene: TRBJ2-3; clone size: -; D gene: TRBD1; V gene: TRBV7-2; CDR3 protein: CASSSGDSRQETQYF; CDR3 DNA: TGTGCCAGCAGTTCAGGGGACAGCCGCCAAGAGACGCAGTATTTT
J gene: TRBJ1-1; clone size: -; D gene: -; V gene: TRBV5-1; CDR3 protein: CASSWSGGVRTEAFF; CDR3 DNA: TGCGCCAGCAGCTGGTCGGGAGGGGTTCGGACTGAAGCTTTCTTT
J gene: TRBJ2-5; clone size: -; D gene: -; V gene: TRBV6-5; CDR3 protein: CASSYSGPQETQYF; CDR3 DNA: TGTGCCAGCAGTTACTCGGGGCCTCAAGAGACCCAGTACTTC
J gene: TRBJ2-7; clone size: -; D gene: TRBD1; V gene: TRBV9; CDR3 protein: CASSPQGAPYEQYF; CDR3 DNA: TGTGCCAGCAGCCCACAGGGGGCCCCCTACGAGCAGTACTTC
J gene: TRBJ2-7; clone size: -; D gene: TRBD1; V gene: TRBV18; CDR3 protein: CASSPSPGQGSEQYF; CDR3 DNA: TGTGCCAGCTCACCATCTCCGGGACAGGGATCCGAGCAGTACTTC
J gene: TRBJ2-7; clone size: -; D gene: -; V gene: TRBV7-2; CDR3 protein: CASSLQQGNYYEQYF; CDR3 DNA: TGTGCCAGCAGCTTACAACAGGGTAACTACTACGAGCAGTACTTC
J gene: TRBJ2-4; clone size: -; D gene: -; V gene: TRBV3-1/TRBV3-2; CDR3 protein: CASSQDPGVVLYF; CDR3 DNA: TGTGCCAGCAGCCAAGATCCTGGCGTCGTTCTGTACTTC
J gene: TRBJ2-7; clone size: -; D gene: -; V gene: TRBV7-6; CDR3 protein: CASSLGPEGGYEQYF; CDR3 DNA: TGTGCCAGCAGCTTAGGGCCCGAAGGAGGATACGAGCAGTACTTC
J gene: TRBJ2-5; clone size: -; D gene: -; V gene: TRBV7-2; CDR3 protein: CASSLSVGAETQYF; CDR3 DNA: TGTGCCAGCAGCCTAAGCGTGGGGGCAGAGACCCAGTACTTC